The rows below give T cell receptor beta chains drawn from one sample of a study of blood T cells in healthy people across ages. Via MiXCR, TCRdb re-called the 5' RACE reads, giving one row per CDR3 protein. The sample contains fewer than 900,000 distinct CDR3 sequences, roughly 41% of which appear only once. Material: blood. The receptors come from a woman in her fifties or sixties in good health. CDR3s include the opening cysteine and the closing phenylalanine or tryptophan. A D gene is named only where the DNA matches it firmly. Clone size appears in some rows only: once, few, many, or a class for an expanded clone.

j_gene: TRBJ1-5
abundance: -
d_gene: -
v_gene: TRBV2
CDR3nt: TGTGCCAGCAGTGCTGCCCAGGGAAGCAATCAGCCCCAGCATTTT
CDR3aa: CASSAAQGSNQPQHF

j_gene: TRBJ1-6
abundance: -
d_gene: TRBD1
v_gene: TRBV20-1
CDR3nt: TGCAGTGCTATTCCCCCCCCCAGGGGGAATTCACCCCTCCACTTT
CDR3aa: CSAIPPPRGNSPLHF

j_gene: TRBJ2-5
abundance: many
d_gene: TRBD2
v_gene: TRBV6-2/TRBV6-3
CDR3nt: TGTGCCAGCAGCACGACTAGCGGGAAAGAGACCCAGTACTTC
CDR3aa: CASSTTSGKETQYF

j_gene: TRBJ2-1
abundance: -
d_gene: TRBD2
v_gene: TRBV20-1
CDR3nt: TGCAGTGCTAGTCCGGCCCGGATTAGCGGGAACTACAATGAGCAGTTCTTC
CDR3aa: CSASPARISGNYNEQFF

j_gene: TRBJ2-2
abundance: once
d_gene: -
v_gene: TRBV9
CDR3nt: TGTGCCAGCAGCGTAGGTCATGGGGCGAACACCGGGGAGCTGTTTTTT
CDR3aa: CASSVGHGANTGELFF

j_gene: TRBJ1-1
abundance: -
d_gene: -
v_gene: TRBV29-1
CDR3nt: TGCAGCGTTGCGGATGGGGAAGCTTTCTTT
CDR3aa: CSVADGEAFF

j_gene: TRBJ2-7
abundance: -
d_gene: -
v_gene: TRBV10-3
CDR3nt: TGTGCCATCAGTGGGACTGGGAGCTCCTACGAGCAGTACTTC
CDR3aa: CAISGTGSSYEQYF

j_gene: TRBJ2-3
abundance: -
d_gene: TRBD2
v_gene: TRBV9
CDR3nt: TGTGCCAGCAGCGTAAACGGGGGGGTAGCAGATACGCAGTATTTT
CDR3aa: CASSVNGGVADTQYF

j_gene: TRBJ2-5
abundance: -
d_gene: TRBD2
v_gene: TRBV10-3
CDR3nt: TGTGCCATCAGTGAGTCGACTAGCGGCCAAGAGACCCAGTACTTC
CDR3aa: CAISESTSGQETQYF

j_gene: TRBJ2-5
abundance: -
d_gene: -
v_gene: TRBV7-2
CDR3nt: TGTGCCAGCAGCTTAGGTTACGTTGCGGAGACCCAGTACTTC
CDR3aa: CASSLGYVAETQYF

j_gene: TRBJ2-5
abundance: -
d_gene: -
v_gene: TRBV12-3/TRBV12-4
CDR3nt: TGTGCCAGCAAGGTGGGCGGGACACTCCAAGAGACCCAGTACTTC
CDR3aa: CASKVGGTLQETQYF

j_gene: TRBJ2-4
abundance: few
d_gene: -
v_gene: TRBV21-1
CDR3nt: TGTGCCAGCATGCGCAGTGGGCGGGTAGCCAAAAACATTCAGTACTTT
CDR3aa: CASMRSGRVAKNIQYF

j_gene: TRBJ1-1
abundance: -
d_gene: TRBD1
v_gene: TRBV4-2
CDR3nt: TGTGCCAGCAGCCAAGCCGACAGGGGGCGGACTGAAGCTTTCTTT
CDR3aa: CASSQADRGRTEAFF

j_gene: TRBJ2-1
abundance: -
d_gene: TRBD1
v_gene: TRBV7-2
CDR3nt: TGTGCCAGCAGCACGCGACAGGGGCAGAATGAGCAGTTCTTC
CDR3aa: CASSTRQGQNEQFF

j_gene: TRBJ2-1
abundance: many
d_gene: -
v_gene: TRBV29-1
CDR3nt: TGCAGCGGCGGTGCCTACAATGAGCAGTTCTTC
CDR3aa: CSGGAYNEQFF

j_gene: TRBJ1-2
abundance: few
d_gene: -
v_gene: TRBV29-1
CDR3nt: TGCAGCGTCGTAGAGGATGGCTACACCTTC
CDR3aa: CSVVEDGYTF

j_gene: TRBJ2-1
abundance: -
d_gene: -
v_gene: TRBV7-2
CDR3nt: TGTGCCAGCAGCGCGACGGTGGCGGCCCTTTACAATGAGCAGTTCTTC
CDR3aa: CASSATVAALYNEQFF

j_gene: TRBJ2-1
abundance: -
d_gene: TRBD1
v_gene: TRBV7-9
CDR3nt: TGTGCCAGCAGCCCGGGACAGGGGCGGGATGAGCAGTTCTTC
CDR3aa: CASSPGQGRDEQFF

j_gene: TRBJ2-4
abundance: -
d_gene: -
v_gene: TRBV7-2
CDR3nt: TGTGCCAGCAGCCCCGGAGGAGCAGTTAAAAACATTCAGTACTTC
CDR3aa: CASSPGGAVKNIQYF

j_gene: TRBJ2-6
abundance: -
d_gene: -
v_gene: TRBV4-2
CDR3nt: TGTGCCAGCAGCCAAGATCAGAGAGGCGGGGCCAACGTCCTGACTTTC
CDR3aa: CASSQDQRGGANVLTF

j_gene: TRBJ2-7
abundance: -
d_gene: TRBD2
v_gene: TRBV28
CDR3nt: TGTGCCAGCAGTCCTGGGACTAGTCCGAACGAGCAGTACTTC
CDR3aa: CASSPGTSPNEQYF

j_gene: TRBJ2-3
abundance: -
d_gene: TRBD2
v_gene: TRBV4-2
CDR3nt: TGTGCCAGCAACCACCCTAGCGGGGGGGCTGACACAGATACGCAGTATTTT
CDR3aa: CASNHPSGGADTDTQYF

j_gene: TRBJ2-1
abundance: -
d_gene: TRBD2
v_gene: TRBV20-1
CDR3nt: TGCAGTGCTAAACTAGCGAGGGCGTACAATGAGCAGTTCTTC
CDR3aa: CSAKLARAYNEQFF

j_gene: TRBJ2-7
abundance: few
d_gene: -
v_gene: TRBV12-3/TRBV12-4
CDR3nt: TGTGCCAGCACCCTCCAGGGGGGTCTGGTGAACGAGCAGTACTTC
CDR3aa: CASTLQGGLVNEQYF

j_gene: TRBJ2-1
abundance: -
d_gene: TRBD2
v_gene: TRBV20-1
CDR3nt: TGCAGTGCTAGAGTACGACCGGGACTAGCGGTTAATGAGCAGTTCTTC
CDR3aa: CSARVRPGLAVNEQFF

j_gene: TRBJ2-1
abundance: -
d_gene: TRBD2
v_gene: TRBV18
CDR3nt: TGTGCCAGCTCACCACCCTTGCGGGAGTTTGATGAGCAGTTCTTC
CDR3aa: CASSPPLREFDEQFF